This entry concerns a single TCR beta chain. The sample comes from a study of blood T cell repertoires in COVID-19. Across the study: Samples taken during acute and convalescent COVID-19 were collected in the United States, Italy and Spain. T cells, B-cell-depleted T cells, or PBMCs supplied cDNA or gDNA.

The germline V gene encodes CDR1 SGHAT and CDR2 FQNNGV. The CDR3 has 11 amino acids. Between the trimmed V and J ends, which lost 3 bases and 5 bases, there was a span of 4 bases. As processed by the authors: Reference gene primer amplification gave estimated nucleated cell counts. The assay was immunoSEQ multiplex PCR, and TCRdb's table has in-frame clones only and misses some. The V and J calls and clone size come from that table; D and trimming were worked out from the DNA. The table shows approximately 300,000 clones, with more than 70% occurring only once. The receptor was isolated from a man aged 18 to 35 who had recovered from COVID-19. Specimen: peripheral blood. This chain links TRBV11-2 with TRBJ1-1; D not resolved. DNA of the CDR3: TGTGCCAGCAGCTTTGCGACTGAAGCTTTCTTT. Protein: CASSFATEAFF.